This T cell receptor (beta chain) comes out of a study of blood T cell repertoires in COVID-19. Only in-frame clones appear in the TCRdb table, and some are missing; sequencing was by immunoSEQ multiplex PCR. Of 120,000 to 150,000 clones in the sample, 80% to 90% were seen once. The CDR3 spans 13 residues. The V end lost 8 bases, the J end lost 0 bases, and 9 bases lay between the germline ends. CDR1 SGHTA and CDR2 FQGTGA come from the germline V gene. The rearrangement joins TRBV7-3 to TRBJ2-3; maybe TRBD2 (6 bases). Source material: peripheral blood. This clonotype was obtained from a woman aged 55-69 years with COVID-19, enrolled during active disease. In DNA form, the CDR3 reads TGTGCCAGCGGGACTTTTAGCACAGATACGCAGTATTTT. Translated: CASGTFSTDTQYF.